The 7 T cell receptor beta chains presented below share a single source sample, sequenced in a study of spatial heterogeneity in lung cancer. MiXCR was run by TCRdb on the 5' RACE reads, yielding one entry per CDR3 protein. The table includes 10,000 to 15,000 distinct CDR3 sequences, approximately 6.2% detected once. Sample time point: sample taken at primary tumor resection. Tumor, nontumor lung or frozen PBMC supplied whole RNA, sequenced without sorting. Sequenced material: normal lung tissue next to the tumor, taken at surgery. The receptors shown here come from a male donor with early-stage non-small cell lung cancer.

In its sample, this clonotype ranks as medium-sized (0.01 to 0.1%). The size of this beta chain means little, since it is a stray read in a library made for alpha chains. The J gene is TRBJ1-1, the V gene TRBV14; 9 bases map to TRBD1. V dropped 4 bases and J dropped 7; count of bases not matched to a gene: 7. Germline V gives CDR1 SGHDN, CDR2 FVKESK. CDR3 length: 14 amino acids. CDR3 in DNA: TGTGCCAGCAGCCTCACAGGGGGCTGGGGTGAAGCTTTCTTT. Its translation: CASSLTGGWGEAFF.

This clonotype was found many times. Being off target in a library aimed at alpha chains, this beta chain has a size of little meaning. J is TRBJ2-5 and V is TRBV29-1; D gene uncertain. The CDR3 length is 13 residues. The V gene lost 4 bases and the J gene lost 4 bases, with 13 bases spanning the gap. Germline CDR1 reads SQVTM; CDR2 reads ANQGSEA. CDR3 loop: CSVGPNLRETQYF. The CDR3 nucleotides read TGCAGCGTTGGGCCGAACCTTAGAGAGACCCAGTACTTC.

In its sample, this clonotype is medium-sized. Being off target in a library aimed at alpha chains, this beta chain has a size of little meaning. The chain couples TRBV20-1 to TRBJ2-3; D may match TRBD1 or TRBD2 (5 bases each). The CDR3 spans 14 residues. Trimming removed 7 bases from V and 4 bases from J, with 18 bases in between. The V gene's germline CDR1 is DFQATT and CDR2 SNEGSKA (reference sequence). The CDR3 DNA sequence: TGCAGTGTTCCCGGGACCAGAGGTTCAGATACGCAGTATTTT. The encoded protein is CSVPGTRGSDTQYF.

This clonotype showed up many times. The library was prepared for alpha chains; this beta chain is a stray read, so its frequency means little. The V and J genes are TRBV20-1 and TRBJ1-5; no definite D call. CDR3 size: 13 residues. The germline V gene has CDR1 DFQATT and CDR2 SNEGSKA (reference sequence). Between the trimmed V and J ends, which lost 1 base and 8 bases, there was a span of 12 bases. The CDR3 DNA reads TGCAGTGCTAGAGTTCCCGGGTTAGAGCCCCAGCATTTT. Residues: CSARVPGLEPQHF.

This clonotype was observed at least ten times. The library was built for alpha chains, so this beta chain is an off-target read and its size means little. The J gene is TRBJ2-5, the V gene TRBV5-1; D may be TRBD1 (7 bases). Germline assignment: CDR1 SGHRS and CDR2 YFSETQ. The CDR3 runs to 12 residues. Trimming left V 7 bases short and J 5 bases short, with 12 bases between. CDR3 in amino acids: CASQQGRETQYF. The CDR3 bases are TGCGCCAGCCAACAGGGGAGGGAGACCCAGTACTTC.

This clonotype has at least ten counts. This beta chain represents an off-target read in a library built for alpha chains; its size is of limited meaning. The J gene is TRBJ1-2, the V gene TRBV18; 7 bases line up with TRBD1. Germline V CDR1 and CDR2: KGHSH, LQKENI. The CDR3 runs 15 residues. Losses at the gene ends were 2 bases for V and 4 bases for J; bases not matched to a gene: 7. In DNA, the CDR3 is TGTGCCAGCTCACCAGAACAGGGGAGAGGCTATGGCTACACCTTC. This gives the protein CASSPEQGRGYGYTF.

This clonotype appeared a few times. This beta chain is an off-target read within a library intended for alpha chains, so its frequency means little. V and J are TRBV5-6 and TRBJ2-7, with TRBD2 matching 7 bases. Germline V gene lookup returns CDR1 SGHDT and CDR2 YYEEEE. This CDR3 region has 15 residues. V dropped 0 bases and J dropped 4; count of bases not matched to a gene: 7. The CDR3 protein is CASSLGLATYYEQYF. The CDR3 nucleotides read TGTGCCAGCAGCTTGGGACTAGCAACGTATTACGAGCAGTACTTC.